The text below deals with one T cell receptor (beta chain). TCRdb re-called the 5' RACE reads through MiXCR, storing one row per CDR3 protein. Of just under 65,000 distinct CDR3 sequences detected, roughly 23% appear once; the ten largest clones hold 2.5% to 3.5%. The sample was memory CD4+ T cells sorted from a lymph node. This sample's subset: memory CD4+ T cells, CD4+CD45RO+CD25-. The receptor comes from a female donor with breast cancer.

CDR3 region: CASSQGGLDQPQHF. In DNA, the CDR3 is TGTGCCAGCAGCCAAGGGGGGCTGGATCAGCCCCAGCATTTT. The rearrangement uses TRBV3-1 and TRBJ1-5; D possibly corresponds to TRBD1 (6 bases). The CDR3 contains 14 residues. V lost 1 base to trimming and J lost 5 bases, with 9 bases between them. Germline V gives CDR1 LGHDT, CDR2 YNNKEL (reference sequence).